This entry lists 13 T cell receptor beta chains sequenced from one sample in a study of blood T cell repertoires in COVID-19. Libraries were prepared by immunoSEQ multiplex PCR; TCRdb keeps only in-frame clonotypes and omits some of them. Of roughly 250,000 clones in the sample, around 86% were seen once. Sequenced input: peripheral blood. The receptors here all came from a woman aged 55-70 years with active or convalescent COVID-19.

V and J are TRBV5-4 and TRBJ1-1; 11 nucleotides match TRBD1. This CDR3 has 15 residues. Germline values: CDR1 SGHNT, CDR2 YYREEE (reference sequence). Trimming took 3 bases from V and 1 from J; bases not matched to a gene: 2. In DNA, the CDR3 is TGTGCCAGCAGCTGGACAGGGGGCTGGAACACTGAAGCTTTCTTT. It is translated as CASSWTGGWNTEAFF.

The gene calls are TRBV6-2 or TRBV6-3 and TRBJ1-4, with D possibly matching TRBD1 (5 bases). This CDR3 has 15 residues. V gave up 2 bases and J gave up 8 bases, with 15 bases separating them. Germline values: CDR1 MNHEY, CDR2 SVGEGT. The CDR3 protein is CASSYIRTRNEKLFF. DNA for the CDR3: TGTGCCAGCAGTTACATCAGGACACGGAACGAAAAACTGTTTTTT.

This clone was detected only once. This rearrangement joins TRBV9 to TRBJ2-7; D not certain. V gave up 0 bases and J gave up 6 bases, with 10 bases separating them. Germline CDR1 SGDLS, CDR2 YYNGEE. The CDR3 is made up of 13 amino acids. The CDR3 loop is CASSVGQTGEQYF. Here the CDR3 DNA reads TGTGCCAGCAGCGTAGGTCAAACGGGCGAGCAGTACTTC.

The chain links TRBV19 to TRBJ2-2, with D tentatively TRBD1 (6 bases). Trimming left V 3 bases short and J 7 bases short, with 12 bases between. CDR1 is LNHDA and CDR2 is SQIVND in the germline V gene (reference sequence). The CDR3 spans 14 residues. The chain's CDR3 is CASSIEQGSGELFF. DNA of the CDR3: TGTGCCAGTAGTATCGAGCAGGGGAGCGGGGAGCTGTTTTTT.

The chain employs TRBV21-1 and TRBJ2-7; TRBD1 reflects the table's D call only, with no check against the DNA. TRBV21-1 counts as a pseudogene. The CDR3 is made up of 15 amino acids. The CDR3 region is CASSKKDRTPYEQYF. The CDR3 DNA is TGTGCCAGCAGCAAAAAGGACAGGACCCCTTACGAGCAGTACTTC.

The J gene is TRBJ2-7, the V gene TRBV10-1; 7 nucleotides match TRBD1. CDR3 size: 16 residues. Germline V CDR1 and CDR2: WNHNN, SYGVQD (reference sequence). With 0 bases clipped from V and 0 bases from J, the junction kept 5 bases outside the gene matches. CDR3 protein: CASSESGQDNSYEQYF. The CDR3 DNA is TGCGCCAGCAGTGAGTCAGGACAGGATAACTCCTACGAGCAGTACTTC.

As DNA, the CDR3 is TGTGCCAGCAGCTTCCAGCGGGGGGTCACAGATACGCAGTATTTT. This gives the protein CASSFQRGVTDTQYF. This chain uses TRBV9 with TRBJ2-3; 9 positions match TRBD2. Germline V CDR1 and CDR2: SGDLS, YYNGEE. The junction had 5 bases not matched to a gene; V was cut back by 4 bases and J by 2 bases. CDR3 length equals 15 residues.

CDR3 in amino acids: CASSLGQGTHNEQFF. CDR3 coding DNA: TGCGCCAGCAGCTTGGGGCAGGGAACCCACAATGAGCAGTTCTTC. The chain has TRBV5-1 and TRBJ2-1, with a weak D call TRBD1 (5 bases). The germline V gene has CDR1 SGHRS and CDR2 YFSETQ. Trimming removed 0 bases at V and 5 bases at J, with 12 bases between. The CDR3 has 15 residues. Based on the CDR3 plus reference TRBV5-1 and TRBJ2-1, the full variable domain is KAGVTQTPRYLIKTRGQQVTLSCSPISGHRSVSWYQQTPGQGLQFLFEYFSETQRNKGNFPGRFSGRQFSNSRSEMNVSTLELGDSALYLCASSLGQGTHNEQFFGPGTRLTVL.

The rearrangement uses TRBV24-1 and TRBJ2-2; 9 bases line up with TRBD2. The CDR3 covers 13 residues. The trim removed 9 bases at V and 5 bases at J, leaving 3 bases unmatched. The germline V gene encodes CDR1 KGHDR and CDR2 SFDVKD. The CDR3 DNA is TGTGCCACCCGCGGGGGGGGGACCGGGGAGCTGTTTTTT. Translation: CATRGGGTGELFF.

This clone was seen only once. This chain links TRBV9 with TRBJ1-4; 7 bases are a match to TRBD1. Germline V gene lookup returns CDR1 SGDLS and CDR2 YYNGEE. The V gene end was trimmed by 3 bases and the J gene end by 6 bases; junction bases not matched to a gene: 8. There are 15 residues in the CDR3. CDR3: CASSAMDRSHEKLFF. CDR3 DNA: TGTGCCAGCAGCGCAATGGACAGGAGCCATGAAAAACTGTTTTTT.

This chain links TRBV7-8 with TRBJ2-3, with TRBD2 matching 8 bases. Germline loops: CDR1 SGHVS, CDR2 FQNEAQ. This CDR3 is 13 amino acids long. J was trimmed by 9 bases and V by 3 bases; bases with no gene match: 5. The CDR3 region is CASSFPGLETQYF. In nucleotides, the CDR3 is TGTGCCAGCAGCTTCCCGGGACTAGAAACGCAGTATTTT.

This chain joins TRBV2 and TRBJ2-7; D not certain. Germline values: CDR1 SNHLY, CDR2 FYNNEI. V lost 6 bases, J lost 7 bases, and 13 bases lay in between. There are 12 residues in the CDR3. The DNA for the CDR3 is TGTGCCAGCAGACCGGCACAGATAGAGCAGTACTTC. It specifies CASRPAQIEQYF.

The V gene is TRBV11-1, the J gene TRBJ2-3; possibly TRBD2 for D (7 bases). Germline V gene lookup returns CDR1 SGHAT and CDR2 FQDESV (reference sequence). The CDR3 length is 15 residues. V lost 5 bases and J 9 bases, leaving 21 bases between the germline ends. The CDR3 sequence: CASSLPRGGAGTQYF. Here the CDR3 DNA reads TGTGCCAGCAGCCTGCCTAGGGGGGGCGCGGGGACGCAGTATTTT.